These 18 T cell receptor beta chains were all obtained from the same sample, sequenced in a study of CD8 T cells in ankylosing spondylitis. Their antigens remain unidentified. From the 5' RACE reads, TCRdb called clonotypes with MiXCR, one entry per CDR3 protein. This table holds a few hundred thousand distinct CDR3 sequences, around 24% found once. Notes on the study in general: Ankylosing spondylitis blood appeared to carry a characteristic TCR beta motif of roughly eight highly homologous variants.

The sample was blood, either unsorted or a sorted T cell fraction (not recorded which). These receptors were obtained from a male donor with ankylosing spondylitis.

This clonotype turned up a few times. The chain employs TRBV14 and TRBJ2-7, with a possible D match to TRBD1 (5 bases). The V end lost 1 base, the J end lost 0 bases, and 13 bases lay between the germline ends. Looked up from germline, CDR1 is SGHDN and CDR2 is FVKESK. The CDR3 loop spans 16 amino acids. CDR3 protein: CASSQGTSLGSYEQYF. The CDR3 DNA sequence: TGTGCCAGCAGCCAAGGGACATCTCTGGGCTCCTACGAGCAGTACTTC. The full variable domain, rest sourced from reference TRBV14 and TRBJ2-7, is EAGVTQFPSHSVIEKGQTVTLRCDPISGHDNLYWYRRVMGKEIKFLLHFVKESKQDESGMPNNRFLAERTGGTYSTLKVQPAELEDSGVYFCASSQGTSLGSYEQYFGPGTRLTVT.

The chain employs TRBV2 and TRBJ2-4, with D unresolved. The CDR3 has 14 residues. V gave up 6 bases and J gave up 0 bases, with 9 bases separating them. From germline, CDR1 is SNHLY and CDR2 FYNNEI. The CDR3 loop is CASSPTEAKNIQYF. The CDR3 DNA sequence: TGTGCCAGCAGCCCCACAGAAGCCAAAAACATTCAGTACTTC.

This clonotype occurred a few times. The rearrangement uses TRBV24-1 and TRBJ2-1; the D is unclear. This CDR3 is built from 13 residues. Germline-derived CDR1 and CDR2 are KGHDR and SFDVKD. V was trimmed by 5 bases and J by 7 bases, leaving 11 bases between them. CDR3 residues: CATSGRNLNEQFF. The CDR3, as DNA: TGTGCCACCAGTGGGCGAAATTTAAATGAGCAGTTCTTC.

The chain joins TRBV20-1 to TRBJ1-4; 9 bases line up with TRBD1. CDR1 and CDR2 from the germline V gene are DFQATT and SNEGSKA (reference sequence). The CDR3 totals 15 residues. Trimming took 0 bases from V and 8 from J; bases not matched to a gene: 7. The DNA of the CDR3 is TGCAGTGCTAGAGACCGACGACAGGGGGGCGAAAAACTGTTTTTT. It translates to CSARDRRQGGEKLFF.

This clonotype was counted at least ten times. The chain links TRBV18 to TRBJ2-2; perhaps TRBD1 as D (6 bases). The V and J ends lost 4 bases and 6 bases respectively, with 15 bases between them. Germline CDR1 and CDR2: KGHSH and LQKENI. CDR3 length: 15 amino acids. The CDR3 region has the DNA TGTGCCAGCTCACGTCGGACAGACGAGGCCGGGGAGCTGTTTTTT. Its protein product is CASSRRTDEAGELFF.

The table lists this clonotype with a few counts. As DNA, the CDR3 is TGCAGCGTTGGGTTGGAGACCTCCTACAATGAGCAGTTCTTC. As protein: CSVGLETSYNEQFF. The chain combines TRBV29-1 with TRBJ2-1; no clear D gene. V lost 4 bases, J lost 0 bases, and 10 bases lay in between. CDR3 length: 14 residues. Germline CDR1 and CDR2: SQVTM and ANQGSEA.

The chain employs TRBV30 and TRBJ1-1; D remains unclear. CDR1 and CDR2 from the germline V gene are GTSNPN and SVGIG (reference sequence). The V end was cut by 7 bases, the J end by 3 bases, with 15 bases between. The CDR3 is 13 amino acids. CDR3 sequence (DNA): TGTGCCTACTCCGTGTTTAGGGACACTGAAGCTTTCTTT. Residues: CAYSVFRDTEAFF.

The chain links TRBV6-6 to TRBJ2-5; weak D call: TRBD2 (5 bases). V gave up 2 bases and J gave up 5 bases, with 9 bases separating them. Germline lookup yields CDR1 MNHNY and CDR2 SVGAGI (reference sequence). This CDR3 has 13 residues. The CDR3 loop is CASSYTSVETQYF. The CDR3 coding sequence is TGTGCCAGCAGTTACACTAGTGTCGAGACCCAGTACTTC.

This clonotype was seen a single time. The V gene is TRBV3-1, the J gene TRBJ1-1; possible D gene TRBD1, 5 bases. Germline V CDR1 and CDR2: LGHDT, YNNKEL (reference sequence). This CDR3 comprises 14 residues. Trimming shortened V by 4 bases and J by 11 bases, and 20 bases separated the two germline ends. Here the CDR3 DNA reads TGTGCCAGCAGCCGAGAGACAGCCACCCTGGGTGCTTTCTTT. Amino acid sequence: CASSRETATLGAFF.

This chain uses TRBV10-3 with TRBJ2-1; possible D gene TRBD2, 5 bases. V was trimmed by 4 bases and J by 5 bases, leaving 12 bases between them. The CDR3 has 14 amino acids. CDR1 ENHRY and CDR2 SYGVKD come from the germline V gene. The DNA for the CDR3 is TGTGCCATCAGTGCGGGGATTCGGGACAATGAGCAGTTCTTC. This gives the protein CAISAGIRDNEQFF.

This CDR3 reads CASSKRVSSYNEQFF. The CDR3 DNA reads TGTGCCAGCAGCAAGAGGGTGAGCTCCTACAATGAGCAGTTCTTC. The chain links TRBV14 to TRBJ2-1; TRBD2 might be the D (5 bases). The CDR3 is made up of 15 amino acids. Germline CDR1 and CDR2: SGHDN and FVKESK. V dropped 5 bases and J dropped 0 bases, with 11 bases sitting between them.

This clonotype appeared many times. The chain recombines TRBV12-3 or TRBV12-4 with TRBJ2-2; D ambiguous. Trimming shortened V by 5 bases and J by 6 bases, and 10 bases separated the two germline ends. CDR3 size: 13 residues. CDR3 loop: CASSTYSPGELFF. As DNA, the CDR3 is TGTGCCAGCAGTACCTACAGTCCCGGGGAGCTGTTTTTT.

The chain has TRBV6-1 and TRBJ2-4, with 9 nucleotides matching TRBD1. CDR1 is MNHNS and CDR2 is SASEGT in the germline V gene. Trimming removed 6 bases from V and 5 bases from J; junction bases left unmatched: 5. This CDR3 contains 14 residues. The CDR3 region is CASSVDRGENIQYF. CDR3 coding DNA: TGTGCCAGCAGCGTGGACAGGGGAGAAAACATTCAGTACTTC.

This chain uses TRBV24-1 with TRBJ2-1; D is undetermined. Germline lookup yields CDR1 KGHDR and CDR2 SFDVKD. Trimming removed 6 bases at V and 5 bases at J, with 16 bases between. The CDR3 contains 15 residues. CDR3 loop: CATSSVLGGNNEQFF. DNA of the CDR3: TGTGCCACCAGTTCTGTTCTTGGCGGTAACAATGAGCAGTTCTTC.

The chain recombines TRBV19 with TRBJ2-1; TRBD2 matches 12 bases. Germline V gene lookup returns CDR1 LNHDA and CDR2 SQIVND (reference sequence). With V trimmed by 4 bases and J by 1 base, 2 bases remained unmatched. The CDR3 length is 16 residues. CDR3 coding DNA: TGTGCCAGTAGTAGTGGGACTAGCGGGTCCTACAATGAGCAGTTCTTC. It yields the protein CASSSGTSGSYNEQFF.

The chain carries TRBV20-1 and TRBJ2-3; 7 bases line up with TRBD2. V lost 5 bases to trimming and J lost 5 bases; unmatched junction nucleotides: 22. CDR1 DFQATT and CDR2 SNEGSKA come from the germline V gene (reference sequence). The CDR3 sequence is 18 residues long. The CDR3 region is CSADFTTAGALLGDTQYF. DNA of the CDR3: TGCAGTGCTGACTTTACTACGGCGGGAGCCCTCCTTGGAGATACGCAGTATTTT.

This clonotype has just a few counts. J is TRBJ2-7 and V is TRBV5-6; 9 bases align to TRBD2. The CDR3 extends over 16 amino acids. CDR1 is SGHDT, CDR2 YYEEEE, per germline. V was pared by 2 bases and J by 1 base, with 7 bases of the junction left unmatched. The CDR3 coding sequence is TGTGCCAGCAGCTTTCCGGCTAGCGGGGCTTCCTACGAGCAGTACTTC. This codes for CASSFPASGASYEQYF.

This chain connects TRBV5-1 to TRBJ2-1; a possible D gene is TRBD1 (5 bases). Germline lookup yields CDR1 SGHRS and CDR2 YFSETQ. CDR3 size: 14 residues. Trimming took off 4 bases at V and 8 bases at J, with 16 bases between the two ends. The CDR3 loop is CASSTSRQGDEQFF. DNA for the CDR3: TGCGCCAGCAGCACAAGCAGGCAGGGCGATGAGCAGTTCTTC.